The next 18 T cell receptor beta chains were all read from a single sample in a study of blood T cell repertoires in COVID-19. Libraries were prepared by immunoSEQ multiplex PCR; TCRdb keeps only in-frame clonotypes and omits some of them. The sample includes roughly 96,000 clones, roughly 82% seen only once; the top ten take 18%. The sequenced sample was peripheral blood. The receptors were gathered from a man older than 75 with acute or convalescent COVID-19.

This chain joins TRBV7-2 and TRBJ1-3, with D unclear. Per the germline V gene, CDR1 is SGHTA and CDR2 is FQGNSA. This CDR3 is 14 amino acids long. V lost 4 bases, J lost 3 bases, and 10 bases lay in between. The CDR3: CASSYPPGGNTIYF. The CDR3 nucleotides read TGTGCCAGCAGCTACCCTCCGGGTGGAAACACCATATATTTT.

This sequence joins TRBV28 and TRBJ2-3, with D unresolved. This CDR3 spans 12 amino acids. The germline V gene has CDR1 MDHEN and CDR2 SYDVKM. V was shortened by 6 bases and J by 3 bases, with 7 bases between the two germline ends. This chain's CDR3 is CASSLLTDTQYF. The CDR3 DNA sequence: TGTGCCAGCAGCTTGCTAACAGATACGCAGTATTTT. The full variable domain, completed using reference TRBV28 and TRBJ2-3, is DVKVTQSSRYLVKRTGEKVFLECVQDMDHENMFWYRQDPGLGLRLIYFSYDVKMKEKGDIPEGYSVSREKKERFSLILESASTNQTSMYLCASSLLTDTQYFGPGTRLTVL.

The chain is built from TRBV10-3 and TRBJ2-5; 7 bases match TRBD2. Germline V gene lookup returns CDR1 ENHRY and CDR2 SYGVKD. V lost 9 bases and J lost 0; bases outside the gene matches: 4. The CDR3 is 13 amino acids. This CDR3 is CAISAGDQETQYF. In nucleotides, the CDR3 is TGTGCCATTTCCGCGGGGGACCAAGAGACCCAGTACTTC.

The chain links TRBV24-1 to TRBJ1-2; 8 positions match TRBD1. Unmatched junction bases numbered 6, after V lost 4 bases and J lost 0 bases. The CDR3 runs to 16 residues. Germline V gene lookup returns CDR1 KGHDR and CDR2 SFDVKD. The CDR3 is CATSDPGQGANYGYTF. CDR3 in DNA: TGTGCCACCAGTGACCCCGGACAGGGCGCTAACTATGGCTACACCTTC.

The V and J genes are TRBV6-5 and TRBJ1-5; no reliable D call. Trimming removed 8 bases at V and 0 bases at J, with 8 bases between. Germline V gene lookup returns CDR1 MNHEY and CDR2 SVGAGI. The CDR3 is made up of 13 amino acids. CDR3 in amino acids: CASRYSSNQPQHF. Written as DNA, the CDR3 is TGTGCCAGCCGATACAGTAGCAATCAGCCCCAGCATTTT.

The CDR3 DNA reads as TGTGCCATCGCGCAGGGGGCCACAGATACGCAGTATTTT. This translates into CAIAQGATDTQYF. The V call is TRBV10-3, the J call TRBJ2-3, with 8 bases that match TRBD1. The germline CDR1 and CDR2 sequences are ENHRY and SYGVKD. The CDR3 is 13 amino acids. The V segment lost 8 bases and the J segment 2 bases; nucleotides outside the gene matches: 3.

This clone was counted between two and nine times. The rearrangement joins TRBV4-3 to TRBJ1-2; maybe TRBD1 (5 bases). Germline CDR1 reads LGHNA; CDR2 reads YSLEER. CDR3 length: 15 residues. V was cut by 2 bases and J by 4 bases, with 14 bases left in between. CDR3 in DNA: TGCGCCAGCAGCCAACTTGGCAGGGAGGGCTATGGCTACACCTTC. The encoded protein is CASSQLGREGYGYTF.

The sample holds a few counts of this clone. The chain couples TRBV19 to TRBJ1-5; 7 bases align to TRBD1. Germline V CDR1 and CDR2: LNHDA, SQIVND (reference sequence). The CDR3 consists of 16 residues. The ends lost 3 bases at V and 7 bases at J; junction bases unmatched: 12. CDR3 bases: TGTGCCAGTAGTATCCCCGGGACAGAGGTGTGGCAGCCCCAGCATTTT. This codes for CASSIPGTEVWQPQHF.

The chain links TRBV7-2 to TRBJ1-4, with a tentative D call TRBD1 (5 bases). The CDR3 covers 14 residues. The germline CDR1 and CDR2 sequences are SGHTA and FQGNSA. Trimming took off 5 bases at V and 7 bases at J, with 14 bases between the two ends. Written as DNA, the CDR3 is TGTGCCAGCAGCACACAGGCCTTGGGTGAAAAACTGTTTTTT. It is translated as CASSTQALGEKLFF.

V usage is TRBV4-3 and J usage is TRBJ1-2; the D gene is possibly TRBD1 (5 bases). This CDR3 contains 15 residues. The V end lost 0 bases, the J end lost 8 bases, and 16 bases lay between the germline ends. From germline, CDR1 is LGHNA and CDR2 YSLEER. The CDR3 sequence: CASSQDWAGKEGYTF. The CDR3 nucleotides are TGCGCCAGCAGCCAAGATTGGGCAGGGAAAGAAGGCTACACCTTC.

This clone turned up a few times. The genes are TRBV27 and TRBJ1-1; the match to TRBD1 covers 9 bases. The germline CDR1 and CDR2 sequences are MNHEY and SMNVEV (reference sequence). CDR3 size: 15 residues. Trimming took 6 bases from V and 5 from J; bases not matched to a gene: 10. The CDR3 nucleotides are TGTGCCAGCAGGCCCTACCGGGACAGGGAAACTGAAGCTTTCTTT. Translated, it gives CASRPYRDRETEAFF.

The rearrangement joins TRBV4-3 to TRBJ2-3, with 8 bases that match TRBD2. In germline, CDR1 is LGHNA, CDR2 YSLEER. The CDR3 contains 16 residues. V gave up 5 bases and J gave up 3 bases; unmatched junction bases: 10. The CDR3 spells CASSYGGGSGTDTQYF. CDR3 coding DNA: TGCGCCAGCAGCTACGGGGGGGGCTCGGGGACAGATACGCAGTATTTT.

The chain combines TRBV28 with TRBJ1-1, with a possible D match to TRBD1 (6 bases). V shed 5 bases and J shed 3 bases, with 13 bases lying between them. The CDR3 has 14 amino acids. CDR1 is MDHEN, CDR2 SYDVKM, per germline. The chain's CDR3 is CASSLTGSDTEAFF. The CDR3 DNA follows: TGTGCCAGCAGTCTTACAGGGTCTGACACTGAAGCTTTCTTT.

The CDR3 loop is CASKHTESSNQPQHF. The DNA of the CDR3 is TGTGCCAGCAAGCACACAGAATCTAGCAATCAGCCCCAGCATTTT. The chain combines TRBV6-5 with TRBJ1-5; D ambiguous. Germline V CDR1 and CDR2: MNHEY, SVGAGI. V was pared by 7 bases and J by 0 bases, with 13 bases between. CDR3 size: 15 residues.

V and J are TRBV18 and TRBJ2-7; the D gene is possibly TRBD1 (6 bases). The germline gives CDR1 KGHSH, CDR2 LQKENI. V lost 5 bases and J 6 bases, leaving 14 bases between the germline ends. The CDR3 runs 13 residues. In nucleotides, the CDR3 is TGTGCCAGCTCATTTACAGGGTTGGGCGAGCAGTACTTC. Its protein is CASSFTGLGEQYF.

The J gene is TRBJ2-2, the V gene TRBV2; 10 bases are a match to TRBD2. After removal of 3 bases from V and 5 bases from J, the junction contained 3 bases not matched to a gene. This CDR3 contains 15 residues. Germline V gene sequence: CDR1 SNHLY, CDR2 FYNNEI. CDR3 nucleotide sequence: TGTGCCAGCAGTGAGGGACTAGCGCTTACCGGGGAGCTGTTTTTT. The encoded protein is CASSEGLALTGELFF.

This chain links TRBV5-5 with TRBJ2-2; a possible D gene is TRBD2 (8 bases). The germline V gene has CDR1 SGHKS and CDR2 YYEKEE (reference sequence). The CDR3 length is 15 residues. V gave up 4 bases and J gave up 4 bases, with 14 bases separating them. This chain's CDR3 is CASSREGQITGELFF. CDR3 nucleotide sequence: TGTGCCAGCAGCCGGGAGGGACAGATCACCGGGGAGCTGTTTTTT.

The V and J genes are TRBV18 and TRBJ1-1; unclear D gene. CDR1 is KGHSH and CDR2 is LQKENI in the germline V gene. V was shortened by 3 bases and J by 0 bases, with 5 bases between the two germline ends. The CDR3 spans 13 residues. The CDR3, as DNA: TGTGCCAGCTCACCTACTCTGAACACTGAAGCTTTCTTT. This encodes CASSPTLNTEAFF.